This T cell receptor delta chain was sequenced during a study of γδ T cells in repeated Plasmodium falciparum infection. As for the study in general: Timepoints: baseline, immediately before selected infections, and 21 days after every infection. Whole-study findings and limits: Vdelta2-negative gammadelta repertoires appeared less diverse and less shared in Malian than Australian children. Many TCRgamma sequences overlapped between individuals in stable Vgamma9/Vdelta2+ repertoires. Repeated controlled infections reportedly drove waves of new clonotype selection in Vdelta2-negative, mostly Vdelta1+, gammadelta repertoires.

Gammadelta T cells were flow-sorted from PBMC into Vgamma9/Vdelta2+ and Vdelta2-negative populations for bulk analysis. As for this clone: What it recognizes is unknown. The protein in TCRdb stems from a much larger clone and differs at residue 11 from this DNA's translation, likely a read error; here the protein is translated from the DNA.

This CDR3 is 22 amino acids long. Germline CDR1 and CDR2: GEAIGNYY and EKD. V trimming: 1 base; J trimming: 0 bases; junction bases outside the gene matches: 25. TCRdb processed the multiplex PCR reads again with the CATT caller. The sample records tens of thousands of delta-chain clones, over 0.75% being singletons. Material: gamma-delta T cells from blood. The chain uses TRDV2 and TRDJ1; 7 nucleotides align to TRDD3. TCRdb does not report a J gene; here it was assigned by matching the DNA to germline references. This receptor was taken from a pool of human donors (malaria-infected and uninfected, not separated). The CDR3 loop reads CACDTKRMLLWDTGPYTDKLIF. In nucleotides, the CDR3 is TGTGCCTGTGACACAAAGCGGATGCTACTGTGGGATACAGGCCCCTACACCGATAAACTCATCTTT.